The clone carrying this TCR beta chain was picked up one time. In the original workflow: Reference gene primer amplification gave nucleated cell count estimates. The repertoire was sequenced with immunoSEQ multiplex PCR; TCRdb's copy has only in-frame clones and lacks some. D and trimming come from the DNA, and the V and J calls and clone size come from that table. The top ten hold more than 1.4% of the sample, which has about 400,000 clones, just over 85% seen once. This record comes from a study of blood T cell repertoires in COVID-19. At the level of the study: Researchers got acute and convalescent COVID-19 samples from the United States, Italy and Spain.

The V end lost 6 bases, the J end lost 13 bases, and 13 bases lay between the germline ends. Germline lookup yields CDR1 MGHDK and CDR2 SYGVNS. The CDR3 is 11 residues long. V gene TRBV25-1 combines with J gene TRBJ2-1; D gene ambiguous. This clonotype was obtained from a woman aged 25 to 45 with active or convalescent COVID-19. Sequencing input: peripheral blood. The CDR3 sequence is CASSLGTVQFF. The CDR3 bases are TGTGCCAGCAGCCTCGGTACAGTACAGTTCTTC.